The 5 T cell receptor beta chains presented below share a single source sample, sequenced in a study of blood T cell repertoires in COVID-19. Sequencing was performed with immunoSEQ multiplex PCR; in TCRdb, only in-frame clones are kept and a portion is missing. The sample gives 240,000 or so clones, about 90% of which show up once; just over 7% is in the top ten. Sequenced: peripheral blood. The receptors here all came from a man aged 55-75 years who had recovered from COVID-19.

V gene TRBV6-5 combines with J gene TRBJ1-6; perhaps TRBD1 as D (5 bases). CDR1 is MNHEY, CDR2 SVGAGI, per germline. This CDR3 is 15 amino acids long. Trimming took 2 bases from V and 6 from J, leaving 11 bases between them. CDR3 in amino acids: CASSYVTGPNSPLHF. The CDR3, as DNA: TGTGCCAGCAGTTACGTAACAGGTCCTAATTCACCCCTCCACTTT.

The chain has TRBV5-4 and TRBJ2-3; possible D gene TRBD2, 5 bases. This CDR3 comprises 16 residues. Germline CDR1 and CDR2: SGHNT and YYREEE (reference sequence). The V end was cut by 4 bases, the J end by 0 bases, with 15 bases between. The CDR3 loop is CASSPPARASTDTQYF. CDR3 DNA: TGTGCCAGCAGCCCACCGGCGAGGGCGAGCACAGATACGCAGTATTTT.

The chain carries TRBV11-2 and TRBJ2-7; 7 positions agree with TRBD2. The CDR3 is 14 residues long. V was pared by 2 bases and J by 6 bases, with 7 bases of the junction left unmatched. Germline assignment: CDR1 SGHAT and CDR2 FQNNGV. Here the CDR3 DNA reads TGTGCCAGCAGCTTATTTGGGGAGGGGATCGAGCAGTACTTC. As protein: CASSLFGEGIEQYF.

This chain joins TRBV27 and TRBJ2-3, with 7 bases identical to TRBD2. CDR1 and CDR2 from the germline V gene are MNHEY and SMNVEV (reference sequence). The CDR3 has 16 amino acids. V lost 6 bases to trimming and J lost 3 bases; unmatched junction nucleotides: 12. The DNA for the CDR3 is TGTGCCAGCAGCCCCCGGGGAGGGAAAATAACAGATACGCAGTATTTT. It is translated as CASSPRGGKITDTQYF.

This clone was recorded only once. The gene calls are TRBV5-6 and TRBJ2-3; weak D call: TRBD1 (5 bases). Germline-derived CDR1 and CDR2 are SGHDT and YYEEEE. With 1 base removed from V and 2 bases from J, the gap between germline ends came to 17 bases. This CDR3 has 17 amino acids. The CDR3 loop reads CASSLIQGLGPTDTQYF. Written as DNA, the CDR3 is TGTGCCAGCAGCTTGATCCAGGGCTTGGGGCCCACAGATACGCAGTATTTT. Supplemented by reference TRBV5-6 and TRBJ2-3, the full variable domain reads DAGVTQSPTHLIKTRGQQVTLRCSPKSGHDTVSWYQQALGQGPQFIFQYYEEEERQRGNFPDRFSGHQFPNYSSELNVNALLLGDSALYLCASSLIQGLGPTDTQYFGPGTRLTVL.